What follows are 7 T cell receptor beta chains derived from one specimen sequenced in a study of blood T cell repertoires in COVID-19. The assay was immunoSEQ multiplex PCR, and TCRdb's table has in-frame clones only and misses some. The sample includes under 250,000 clones, about 84% seen only once; the top ten take roughly an eighth. Sequencing input: peripheral blood. The receptors originated from a man older than 75 with acute or convalescent COVID-19.

The V and J genes are TRBV6-5 and TRBJ2-7; 13 nucleotides agree with TRBD2. Germline CDR1 MNHEY, CDR2 SVGAGI. There are 15 residues in the CDR3. V trimming: 7 bases; J trimming: 2 bases; junction bases outside the gene matches: 5. The CDR3: CASKGLAGVAYEQYF. DNA of the CDR3: TGTGCCAGCAAAGGACTAGCGGGAGTCGCCTACGAGCAGTACTTC.

The J gene is TRBJ2-3, the V gene TRBV6-6; the match to TRBD1 covers 9 bases. Germline V lookup: CDR1 MNHNY, CDR2 SVGAGI (reference sequence). The length of the CDR3 is 15 residues. With 7 bases clipped from V and 9 bases from J, the junction kept 14 bases outside the gene matches. Written as DNA, the CDR3 is TGTGCCAGCATTGCCACAGGGGGCCCCCCAGGGACGCAGTATTTT. Protein: CASIATGGPPGTQYF.

J is TRBJ2-1 and V is TRBV5-1, with 8 bases fitting TRBD1. The CDR3 covers 15 residues. The V gene's germline CDR1 is SGHRS and CDR2 YFSETQ. V was clipped by 5 bases and J by 0 bases; unmatched bases: 4. For the CDR3, the DNA is TGCGCCAGCAGTTTGACAGGGGACTCCTACAATGAGCAGTTCTTC. Translated, it gives CASSLTGDSYNEQFF.

This sequence joins TRBV4-2 and TRBJ2-5; the match to TRBD1 covers 8 bases. CDR1 and CDR2 (germline): LGHNA, YNFKEQ. The CDR3 sequence is 17 residues long. V shed 3 bases and J 4 bases; nucleotides not matched to a gene: 13. The CDR3 DNA sequence: TGTGCCAGCAGCCAGGGAGGAGGCAGGGGGCGCGGAGAGACCCAGTACTTC. Translating it yields CASSQGGGRGRGETQYF.

The rearrangement links TRBV5-1 to TRBJ2-3, with TRBD1 matching 8 bases. Germline CDR1 is SGHRS and CDR2 is YFSETQ. This CDR3 contains 16 residues. V shed 3 bases, J shed 1 base, and the junction held 7 bases outside the gene matches. The chain's CDR3 is CASSSPGTGRTDTQYF. CDR3 nucleotides: TGCGCCAGCAGCTCCCCCGGGACAGGACGCACAGATACGCAGTATTTT.

The gene calls are TRBV24-1 and TRBJ2-3, with D uncertain. CDR3 size: 13 residues. Trimming took off 0 bases at V and 4 bases at J, with 4 bases between the two ends. CDR1 and CDR2 from the germline V gene are KGHDR and SFDVKD. CDR3 DNA: TGTGCCACCAGTGATTTGCTTGCAGATACGCAGTATTTT. It codes for CATSDLLADTQYF.

The chain is built from TRBV3-1 (or the pseudogene TRBV3-2) and TRBJ1-2; D might be TRBD1 (5 bases). CDR3 length: 14 residues. The ends were cut back, 1 base at V and 5 bases at J, with 11 bases in the middle. The germline V gene encodes CDR1 LGHDT and CDR2 YNNKEL (reference sequence). The CDR3 here is CASSQGGGIYGYTF. The CDR3 DNA reads TGTGCCAGCAGCCAAGGGGGGGGAATATATGGCTACACCTTC.